This TCR beta chain was recovered during a study of shared clonotypes between healthy human individuals. Libraries were prepared by immunoSEQ multiplex PCR; TCRdb keeps only in-frame clonotypes and omits some of them. The sample includes 1.5 million to 2.5 million clones, about 95% seen only once; the top ten take approximately 1.2%. It was CD45RO-negative cells, positively selected for CCR7, that made up naive CD8 cells, with terminally differentiated effector memory CD45RA+ cells excluded. On this clone: Different DNA sequences within this sample yield the same CDR3.

The CDR3 extends over 14 amino acids. Germline V gene sequence: CDR1 MNHEY, CDR2 SMNVEV (reference sequence). Trimming took 2 bases from V and 5 from J, leaving 13 bases between them. The V and J genes are TRBV27 and TRBJ2-7; perhaps TRBD1 as D (6 bases). The sequenced sample consisted of naive CD8+ T cells sorted from blood. This TCR derives from a man aged 18 to 35 in good health. The CDR3 DNA reads TGTGCCAGCAGTTTAACAGGGTCACTTAACGAGCAGTACTTC. Protein: CASSLTGSLNEQYF.